This TCR beta chain stems from a study of blood T cell repertoires in COVID-19. Whole-study context: From the United States, Italy and Spain came samples of acute and convalescent COVID-19. T cells, B-cell-depleted T cells, or PBMCs provided the cDNA or gDNA that served as material.

This CDR3 contains 14 residues. V lost 4 bases, J lost 4 bases, and 14 bases lay in between. From germline, CDR1 is SGDLS and CDR2 YYNGEE. Per the original methods: For nucleated cells, counts were estimated from reference gene primer amplification. Here immunoSEQ multiplex PCR was the method, and the copy in TCRdb shows in-frame clones only, minus some. V and J calls and clone size are those listed in that table; D and trimming were worked out from the DNA. The top ten hold 3% to 4.5% of the sample, which has about 220,000 clones, approximately 81% seen once. The sequence was collected from a woman older than 75 with acute or convalescent COVID-19. The source material was peripheral blood. The chain recombines TRBV9 with TRBJ1-2, with a tentative D call TRBD1 (6 bases). The chain's CDR3 is CASSPSRGGYGYTF. The CDR3 DNA sequence: TGTGCCAGCAGCCCATCCCGAGGGGGCTATGGCTACACCTTC.